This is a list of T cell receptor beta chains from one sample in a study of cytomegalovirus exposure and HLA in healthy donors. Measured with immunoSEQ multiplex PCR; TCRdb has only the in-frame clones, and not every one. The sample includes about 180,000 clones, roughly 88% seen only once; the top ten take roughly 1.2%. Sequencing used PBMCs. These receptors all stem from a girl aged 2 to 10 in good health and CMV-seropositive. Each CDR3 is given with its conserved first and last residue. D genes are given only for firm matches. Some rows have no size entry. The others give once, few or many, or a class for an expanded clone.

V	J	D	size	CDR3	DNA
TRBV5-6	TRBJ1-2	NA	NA	CASSSSNYGYTF	TGTGCCAGCAGCTCATCTAACTATGGCTACACCTTC
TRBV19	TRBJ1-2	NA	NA	CASRRDTSNYGYTF	TGTGCCAGTAGGAGGGACACCTCTAACTATGGCTACACCTTC
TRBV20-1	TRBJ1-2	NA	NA	CSASQPGGYTF	TGCAGTGCTAGCCAACCGGGGGGCTACACCTTC
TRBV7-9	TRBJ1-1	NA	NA	CASSPRGTEAFF	TGTGCCAGCAGCCCAAGGGGGACTGAAGCTTTCTTT
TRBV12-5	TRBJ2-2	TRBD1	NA	CASGLVGFLGQGTTGELFF	TGTGCTAGTGGTTTGGTAGGCTTTTTGGGACAGGGGACGACCGGGGAGCTGTTTTTT
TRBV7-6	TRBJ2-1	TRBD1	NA	CASTRGTGSYNEQFF	TGTGCCAGCACCAGAGGGACAGGGAGTTACAATGAGCAGTTCTTC
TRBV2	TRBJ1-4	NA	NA	CASSTDRTTNEKLFF	TGTGCCAGCAGCACCGACAGGACAACTAATGAAAAACTGTTTTTT
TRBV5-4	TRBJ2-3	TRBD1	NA	CASSTGQGSTDTQYF	TGTGCCAGCAGCACGGGACAGGGCAGCACAGATACGCAGTATTTT
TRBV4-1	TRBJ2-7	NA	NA	CASSRLTATYEQYF	TGCGCCAGCAGCCGGCTGACAGCCACCTACGAGCAGTACTTC
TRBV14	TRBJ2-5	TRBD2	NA	CASRRTSGEQETQYF	TGTGCCAGCAGAAGGACTAGCGGGGAACAAGAGACCCAGTACTTC
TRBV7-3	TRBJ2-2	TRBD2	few	CASSLLAGTGELFF	TGTGCCAGCAGCTTACTAGCGGGAACCGGGGAGCTGTTTTTT
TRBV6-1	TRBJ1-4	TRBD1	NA	CASSASGTDSSTNEKLFF	TGTGCCAGCAGTGCGTCCGGGACAGACTCTTCAACTAATGAAAAACTGTTTTTT
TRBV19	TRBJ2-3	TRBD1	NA	CASSDGTGSTDTQYF	TGTGCCAGTAGTGACGGGACAGGGAGTACAGATACGCAGTATTTT
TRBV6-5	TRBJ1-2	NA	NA	CASSLQDPRFYGYTF	TGTGCCAGCAGCCTACAGGACCCCCGATTCTATGGCTACACCTTC
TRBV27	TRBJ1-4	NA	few	CASSSGQKLFF	TGTGCCAGCAGTTCAGGACAGAAACTGTTTTTT
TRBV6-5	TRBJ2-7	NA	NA	CASSYGQRYEQYF	TGTGCCAGCAGTTACGGACAACGCTACGAGCAGTACTTC
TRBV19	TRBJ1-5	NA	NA	CASSLRDQPQHF	TGTGCCAGTAGCCTCAGGGATCAGCCCCAGCATTTT
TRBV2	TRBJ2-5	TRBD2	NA	CASSETREGYF	TGTGCCAGCAGTGAAACGCGGGAGGGGTACTTC
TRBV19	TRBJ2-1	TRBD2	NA	CASALAGDWNEQFF	TGTGCCAGCGCGCTAGCGGGAGATTGGAATGAGCAGTTCTTC
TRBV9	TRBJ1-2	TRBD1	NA	CASSTGGIYTF	TGTGCCAGCAGCACAGGGGGGATCTACACCTTC
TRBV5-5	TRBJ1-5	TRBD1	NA	CASSLRDRTNQPQHF	TGTGCCAGCAGCTTAAGGGACAGGACCAATCAGCCCCAGCATTTT
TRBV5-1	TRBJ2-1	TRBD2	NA	CASSLLGRGDNEQFF	TGCGCCAGCAGCTTGTTGGGGCGGGGGGACAATGAGCAGTTCTTC
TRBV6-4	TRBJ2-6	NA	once	CASSEEHSGANVLTF	TGTGCCAGCAGTGAGGAGCACTCTGGGGCCAACGTCCTGACTTTC
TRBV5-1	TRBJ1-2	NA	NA	CASSLGNGGYTF	TGCGCCAGCAGCTTGGGTAACGGGGGCTACACCTTC
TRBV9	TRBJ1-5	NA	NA	CASSSPGQRNQPQHF	TGTGCCAGCAGCTCCCCCGGACAACGAAATCAGCCCCAGCATTTT
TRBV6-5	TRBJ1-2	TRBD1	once	CASSYWDRGGDYGYTF	TGTGCCAGCAGTTACTGGGACAGGGGAGGGGACTATGGCTACACCTTC
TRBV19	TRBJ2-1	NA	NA	CASSIGDSHNEQFF	TGTGCCAGTAGTATAGGAGACAGCCACAATGAGCAGTTCTTC